This T cell receptor beta chain was observed in a study of response to subunit inactivated influenza vaccine. Study observations and caveats: There was a suggestion from the authors that each seasonal influenza vaccination recruits few new T cells.

Remarks on this clonotype: The target antigen is unknown.

A single record per CDR3 protein comes from TCRdb applying MiXCR to the RT-PCR reads. The sample gives about 570,000 distinct CDR3 sequences, about 11% of which show up once; around 10% is in the top ten. This sample also appeared in a second study, on T cells expressing NK-cell markers. That paper notes: What made the TCR beta cDNA was 5'RACE template switching with UMIs. In the group of eight sequenced donors, seven were HCMV-seropositive and one was seronegative. Sorting of alpha-beta TCR T cells alone was achieved in several experiments with an anti-gamma-delta TCR antibody. The CD3+CD56-NKG2C+ fraction of a handful of donors was also led by these clonotypes.

The origin of this receptor is a man aged 50-60 years who received an inactivated influenza vaccine. Source: PBMCs from blood, taken on the day of vaccination.

CDR3 protein: CSAMGQYSAGELFF. CDR3 sequence (DNA): TGCAGCGCTATGGGACAGTACTCCGCCGGGGAGCTGTTTTTT. V is TRBV29-1 and J is TRBJ2-2, with TRBD1 identical over 7 bases. This CDR3 has 14 amino acids. V dropped 7 bases and J dropped 6; count of bases not matched to a gene: 11. Germline V gene sequence: CDR1 SQVTM, CDR2 ANQGSEA.